The 18 T cell receptor beta chains below all came from one sample that was sequenced in a study of T cell responses to AZD1222 COVID-19 vaccine. The table came from immunoSEQ multiplex PCR; TCRdb's copy has only in-frame clones and leaves some out. The data show around 53,000 clones, approximately 85% seen once. The sample in question was peripheral blood, obtained on day 0 of MenACWY control vaccination. The receptors were sampled from an adult in good health.

In this sample, this clone turned up once. The chain recombines TRBV5-8 with TRBJ1-3; D not certain. V shed 2 bases and J shed 2 bases, with 8 bases lying between them. CDR1 is SGHTS and CDR2 is YDEGEE in the germline V gene. This CDR3 region has 14 residues. Here the CDR3 reads CASSLREAGNTIYF. The CDR3 coding sequence is TGTGCCAGCAGCTTAAGGGAAGCTGGAAACACCATATATTTT.

CDR3 region: CASSLLVGETQYF. DNA for the CDR3: TGTGCCAGCTCACTACTAGTTGGGGAGACCCAGTACTTC. The chain combines TRBV18 with TRBJ2-5; maybe TRBD2 (5 bases). This CDR3 has 13 residues. V lost 4 bases and J lost 5, with 11 bases in between. Germline V CDR1 and CDR2: KGHSH, LQKENI.

This clone was found a few times. The chain links TRBV2 to TRBJ2-1; possibly TRBD2 for D (6 bases). The CDR3 has 14 amino acids. V was pared by 2 bases and J by 5 bases, with 10 bases between. Germline lookup yields CDR1 SNHLY and CDR2 FYNNEI. For the CDR3, the DNA is TGTGCCAGCAGTGAACGCGGGACTCACAATGAGCAGTTCTTC. It specifies CASSERGTHNEQFF.

V gene TRBV29-1 combines with J gene TRBJ2-3, with D perhaps TRBD2 (5 bases). Trimming took off 4 bases at V and 1 base at J, with 9 bases between the two ends. CDR3 size: 13 residues. In germline, CDR1 is SQVTM, CDR2 ANQGSEA. The CDR3 here is CSVAGFGTDTQYF. The CDR3 DNA follows: TGCAGCGTTGCGGGATTTGGCACAGATACGCAGTATTTT.

The chain carries TRBV4-2 and TRBJ2-2, with 9 bases lining up with TRBD1. The length of the CDR3 is 18 residues. Germline-derived CDR1 and CDR2 are LGHNA and YNFKEQ. V shed 1 base, J shed 4 bases, and the junction held 10 bases outside the gene matches. The CDR3 nucleotides read TGTGCCAGCAGCCAAGCTCCAGGACAGGGGTGGCTCACCGGGGAGCTGTTTTTT. This translates into CASSQAPGQGWLTGELFF.

The chain is built from TRBV29-1 and TRBJ1-2, with D possibly matching TRBD1 (6 bases). V was pared by 6 bases and J by 4 bases, with 18 bases between. Germline CDR1 reads SQVTM; CDR2 reads ANQGSEA. The CDR3 runs to 14 residues. CDR3 region: CSVDAGVLLYGYTF. CDR3 DNA sequence: TGCAGCGTCGACGCAGGGGTTCTGCTCTATGGCTACACCTTC.

V gene TRBV9 combines with J gene TRBJ2-2; D perhaps matches TRBD1 (6 bases). CDR1 is SGDLS, CDR2 YYNGEE, per germline. Trimming pared 2 bases from V and 5 bases from J, leaving 13 bases between. CDR3 size: 15 residues. CDR3 amino acids: CASSVRGDPTGELFF. The CDR3, as DNA: TGTGCCAGCAGCGTCAGGGGAGACCCAACCGGGGAGCTGTTTTTT.

The V call is TRBV6-2 or TRBV6-3, the J call TRBJ2-4; TRBD2 matches at 11 bases. Trimming took 6 bases from V and 0 from J; bases not matched to a gene: 16. The CDR3 totals 20 residues. Germline CDR1 MNHEY, CDR2 SVGEGT. CDR3 in amino acids: CASSRRLAGSSQLAKNIQYF. The DNA for the CDR3 is TGTGCCAGCAGCCGACGACTAGCGGGATCTTCACAACTAGCCAAAAACATTCAGTACTTC.

The V and J genes are TRBV6-1 and TRBJ1-5; no clear D. Germline V gene data show CDR1 as MNHNS and CDR2 as SASEGT. V was trimmed by 3 bases and J by 6 bases, leaving 9 bases between them. This CDR3 is 13 amino acids long. This CDR3 is CASSDGLSQPQHF. CDR3 sequence (DNA): TGTGCCAGCAGTGACGGGTTAAGTCAGCCCCAGCATTTT.

The CDR3 sequence: CASSTRPSEEKLFF. The DNA of the CDR3 is TGCGCCAGCAGCACCAGACCGAGTGAGGAAAAACTGTTTTTT. V is TRBV5-1 and J is TRBJ1-4; D not resolved. This CDR3 is 14 amino acids long. Trimming took off 4 bases at V and 8 bases at J, with 15 bases between the two ends. Germline V CDR1 and CDR2: SGHRS, YFSETQ.

This rearrangement joins TRBV27 to TRBJ2-2; 9 bases agree with TRBD1. CDR1 and CDR2 (germline): MNHEY, SMNVEV (reference sequence). With 2 bases clipped from V and 5 bases from J, the junction kept 3 bases outside the gene matches. This CDR3 is 15 amino acids long. The CDR3: CASSLMGQGTGELFF. Written as DNA, the CDR3 is TGTGCCAGCAGTTTAATGGGACAGGGTACCGGGGAGCTGTTTTTT.

This chain links TRBV5-8 with TRBJ2-1; 7 nucleotides align to TRBD2. V was pared by 4 bases and J by 5 bases, with 6 bases of the junction left unmatched. The CDR3 contains 14 residues. The germline V gene encodes CDR1 SGHTS and CDR2 YDEGEE. In DNA form, the CDR3 reads TGTGCCAGCAGCCCGGGACTATCAAACAATGAGCAGTTCTTC. It encodes CASSPGLSNNEQFF.

This clone occurred once. The chain recombines TRBV6-1 with TRBJ1-2, with D unclear. The CDR3 length is 13 residues. Trimming removed 1 base at V and 4 bases at J, with 7 bases between. Germline CDR1 MNHNS, CDR2 SASEGT. The CDR3 spells CASSEVGSYGYTF. CDR3 nucleotides: TGTGCCAGCAGTGAAGTGGGGTCCTATGGCTACACCTTC.

The chain joins TRBV28 to TRBJ1-1, with D perhaps matching TRBD1 (5 bases). With 5 bases removed from V and 6 bases from J, the gap between germline ends came to 25 bases. The CDR3 consists of 17 residues. Per the germline V gene, CDR1 is MDHEN and CDR2 is SYDVKM. The CDR3: CASSAKLRGRVLPEAFF. DNA of the CDR3: TGTGCCAGCAGTGCGAAACTCCGGGGCAGGGTTTTACCTGAAGCTTTCTTT.

A few counts support this clone. The genes are TRBV27 and TRBJ2-7, with 10 bases that match TRBD1. J lost 0 bases, V lost 5 bases, and 4 bases had no gene match. Germline V gives CDR1 MNHEY, CDR2 SMNVEV (reference sequence). The CDR3 has 15 residues. The CDR3 DNA sequence: TGTGCCAGCAGTGCCAGGACAGGGGGCTCCTACGAGCAGTACTTC. Amino acids: CASSARTGGSYEQYF.

This chain joins TRBV7-9 and TRBJ1-3; D not resolved. There are 15 residues in the CDR3. V lost 2 bases to trimming and J lost 0 bases, with 8 bases between them. Germline V CDR1 and CDR2: SEHNR, FQNEAQ (reference sequence). The CDR3 here is CASSLQSSSGNTIYF. The CDR3 nucleotides are TGTGCCAGCAGCTTACAATCGAGCTCTGGAAACACCATATATTTT. The whole variable domain, filled in from reference TRBV7-9 and TRBJ1-3, reads DTGVSQNPRHKITKRGQNVTFRCDPISEHNRLYWYRQTLGQGPEFLTYFQNEAQLEKSRLLSDRFSAERPKGSFSTLEIQRTEQGDSAMYLCASSLQSSSGNTIYFGEGSWLTVV.

This clone was observed a single time. The chain employs TRBV29-1 and TRBJ1-1, with D uncertain. The germline V and J ends were trimmed by 7 bases and 6 bases, with 15 bases remaining between them. The CDR3 runs to 12 residues. Germline-derived CDR1 and CDR2 are SQVTM and ANQGSEA. The CDR3 region is CSATQDVAEAFF. The DNA of the CDR3 is TGCAGCGCGACCCAAGATGTAGCTGAAGCTTTCTTT.

V gene TRBV5-1 combines with J gene TRBJ2-1, with D hard to call. V was shortened by 6 bases and J by 8 bases, with 15 bases between the two germline ends. The CDR3 totals 13 residues. The germline CDR1 and CDR2 sequences are SGHRS and YFSETQ. The CDR3 coding sequence is TGCGCCAGCATCGAGAGCATCGAGGATGAGCAGTTCTTC. This translates into CASIESIEDEQFF.